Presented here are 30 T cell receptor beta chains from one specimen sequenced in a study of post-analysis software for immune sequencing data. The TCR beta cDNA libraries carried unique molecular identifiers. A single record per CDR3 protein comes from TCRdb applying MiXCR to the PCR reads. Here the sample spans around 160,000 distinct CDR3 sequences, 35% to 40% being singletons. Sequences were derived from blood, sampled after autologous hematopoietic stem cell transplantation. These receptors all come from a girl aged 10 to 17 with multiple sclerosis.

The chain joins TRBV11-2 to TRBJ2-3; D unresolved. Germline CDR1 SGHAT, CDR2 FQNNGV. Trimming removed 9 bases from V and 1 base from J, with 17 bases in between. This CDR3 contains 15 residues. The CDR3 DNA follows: TGTGCCAGTGGGGTACCGGAGACGGGCACAGATACGCAGTATTTT. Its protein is CASGVPETGTDTQYF.

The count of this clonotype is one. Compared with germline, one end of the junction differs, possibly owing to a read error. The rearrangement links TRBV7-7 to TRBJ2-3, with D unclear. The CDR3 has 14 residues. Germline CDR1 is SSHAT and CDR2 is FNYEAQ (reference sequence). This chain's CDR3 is CASSIDSITDTQYF. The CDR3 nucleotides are TGTGCTAGCAGTATTGACTCGATCACAGATACGCAGTATTTT.

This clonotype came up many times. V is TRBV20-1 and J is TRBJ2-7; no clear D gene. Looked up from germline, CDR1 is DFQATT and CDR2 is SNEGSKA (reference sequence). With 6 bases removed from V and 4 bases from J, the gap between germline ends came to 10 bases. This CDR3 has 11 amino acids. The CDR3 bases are TGCAGTGCCGACGGGCCGTACGAGCAGTACTTC. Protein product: CSADGPYEQYF.

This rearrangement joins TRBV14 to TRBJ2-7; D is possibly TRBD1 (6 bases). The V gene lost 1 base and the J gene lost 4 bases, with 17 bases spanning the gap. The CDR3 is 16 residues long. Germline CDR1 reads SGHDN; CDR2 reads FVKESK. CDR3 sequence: CASSQGPGAVLYEQYF. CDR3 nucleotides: TGTGCCAGCAGCCAAGGACCAGGGGCCGTTTTGTACGAGCAGTACTTC.

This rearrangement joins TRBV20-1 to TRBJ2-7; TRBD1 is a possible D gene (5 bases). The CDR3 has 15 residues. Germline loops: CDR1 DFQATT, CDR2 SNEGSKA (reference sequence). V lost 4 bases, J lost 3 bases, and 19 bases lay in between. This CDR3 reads CSAKSGPTVSYEQYF. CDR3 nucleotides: TGCAGTGCTAAGTCCGGGCCGACAGTTAGCTACGAGCAGTACTTC.

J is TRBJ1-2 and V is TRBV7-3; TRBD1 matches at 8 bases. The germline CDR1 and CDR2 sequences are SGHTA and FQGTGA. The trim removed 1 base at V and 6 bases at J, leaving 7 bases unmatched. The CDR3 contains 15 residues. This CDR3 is CASSLSPDRVDGYTF. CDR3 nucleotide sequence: TGTGCCAGCAGCTTAAGTCCGGACAGGGTTGATGGCTACACCTTC. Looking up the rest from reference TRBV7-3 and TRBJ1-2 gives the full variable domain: GAGVSQTPSNKVTEKGKYVELRCDPISGHTALYWYRQSLGQGPEFLIYFQGTGAADDSGLPNDRFFAVRPEGSVSTLKIQRTERGDSAVYLCASSLSPDRVDGYTFGSGTRLTVV.

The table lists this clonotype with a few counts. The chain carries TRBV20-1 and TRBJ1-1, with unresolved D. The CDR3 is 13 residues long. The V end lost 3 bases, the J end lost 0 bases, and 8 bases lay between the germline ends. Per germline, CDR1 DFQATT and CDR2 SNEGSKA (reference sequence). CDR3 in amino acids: CSASLHMNTEAFF. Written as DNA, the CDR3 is TGCAGTGCTAGCTTGCACATGAACACTGAAGCTTTCTTT.

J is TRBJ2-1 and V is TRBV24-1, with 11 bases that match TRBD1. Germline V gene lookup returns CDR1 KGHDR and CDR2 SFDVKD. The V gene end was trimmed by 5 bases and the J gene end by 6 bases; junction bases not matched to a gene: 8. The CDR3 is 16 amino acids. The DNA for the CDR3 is TGTGCCACCAGTGGGGGGGACAGGGGGTGGTCCAATGAGCAGTTCTTC. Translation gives CATSGGDRGWSNEQFF.

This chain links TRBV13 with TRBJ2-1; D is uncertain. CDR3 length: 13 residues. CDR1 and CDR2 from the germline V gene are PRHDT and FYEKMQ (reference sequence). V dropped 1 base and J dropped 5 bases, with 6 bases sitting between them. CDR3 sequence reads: CASSLETDNEQFF. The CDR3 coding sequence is TGTGCCAGCAGCTTAGAAACAGACAATGAGCAGTTCTTC.

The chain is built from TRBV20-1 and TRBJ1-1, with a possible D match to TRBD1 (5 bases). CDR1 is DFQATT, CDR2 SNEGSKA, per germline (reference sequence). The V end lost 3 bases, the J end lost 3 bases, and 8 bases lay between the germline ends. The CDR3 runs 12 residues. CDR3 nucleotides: TGCAGTGCTAGCCCAGGGTACACTGAAGCTTTCTTT. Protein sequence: CSASPGYTEAFF.

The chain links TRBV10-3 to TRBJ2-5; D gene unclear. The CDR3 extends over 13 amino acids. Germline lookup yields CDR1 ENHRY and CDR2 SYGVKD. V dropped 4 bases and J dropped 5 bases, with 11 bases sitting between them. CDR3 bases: TGTGCCATCAGTGGGACCCGTCTGGAGACCCAGTACTTC. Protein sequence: CAISGTRLETQYF.

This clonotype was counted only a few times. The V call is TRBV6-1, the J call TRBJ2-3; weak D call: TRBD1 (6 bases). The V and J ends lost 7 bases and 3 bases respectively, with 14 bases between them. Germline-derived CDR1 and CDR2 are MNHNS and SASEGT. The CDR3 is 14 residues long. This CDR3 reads CASKAAGETDTQYF. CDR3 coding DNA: TGTGCCAGCAAGGCGGCAGGGGAGACAGATACGCAGTATTTT.

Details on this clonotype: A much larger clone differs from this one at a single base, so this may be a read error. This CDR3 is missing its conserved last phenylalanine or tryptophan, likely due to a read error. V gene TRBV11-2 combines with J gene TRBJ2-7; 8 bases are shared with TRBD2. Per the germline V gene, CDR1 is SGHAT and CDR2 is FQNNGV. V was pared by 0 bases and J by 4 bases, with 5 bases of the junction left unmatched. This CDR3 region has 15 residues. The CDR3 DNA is TGTGCCAGCAGCTTAGACGAACTAGCGGCTTACGAGCAGTACTCC. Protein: CASSLDELAAYEQYS.

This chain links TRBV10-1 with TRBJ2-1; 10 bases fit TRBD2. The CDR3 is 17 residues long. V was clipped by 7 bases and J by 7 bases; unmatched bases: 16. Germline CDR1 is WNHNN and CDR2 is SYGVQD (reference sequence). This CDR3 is CASKKSQREGRGNEQFF. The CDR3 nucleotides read TGCGCCAGCAAAAAGTCTCAGCGGGAGGGCCGGGGGAATGAGCAGTTCTTC.

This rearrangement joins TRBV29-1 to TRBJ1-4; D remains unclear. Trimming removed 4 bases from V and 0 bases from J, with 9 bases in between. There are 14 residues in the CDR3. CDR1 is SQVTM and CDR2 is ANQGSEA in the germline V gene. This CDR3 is CSVAGVATNEKLFF. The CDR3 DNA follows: TGCAGCGTTGCAGGCGTTGCAACTAATGAAAAACTGTTTTTT. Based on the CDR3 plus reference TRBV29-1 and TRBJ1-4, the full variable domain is SAVISQKPSRDICQRGTSLTIQCQVDSQVTMMFWYRQQPGQSLTLIATANQGSEATYESGFVIDKFPISRPNLTFSTLTVSNMSPEDSSIYLCSVAGVATNEKLFFGSGTQLSVL.

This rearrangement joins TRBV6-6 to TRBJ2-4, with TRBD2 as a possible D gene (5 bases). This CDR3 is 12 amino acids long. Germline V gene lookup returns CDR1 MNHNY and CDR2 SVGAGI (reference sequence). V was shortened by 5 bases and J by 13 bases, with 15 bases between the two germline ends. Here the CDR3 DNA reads TGTGCCAGCAGTGGCGGGCCTGAGGAGCAGTACTTC. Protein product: CASSGGPEEQYF.

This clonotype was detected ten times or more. CDR3 in amino acids: CASSRTSVVEQFF. The CDR3, as DNA: TGTGCCAGCAGCCGGACTAGTGTGGTTGAGCAGTTCTTC. This chain joins TRBV27 and TRBJ2-1; 7 bases fit TRBD2. Germline-derived CDR1 and CDR2 are MNHEY and SMNVEV (reference sequence). The trim removed 6 bases at V and 9 bases at J, leaving 8 bases unmatched. The CDR3 contains 13 residues.

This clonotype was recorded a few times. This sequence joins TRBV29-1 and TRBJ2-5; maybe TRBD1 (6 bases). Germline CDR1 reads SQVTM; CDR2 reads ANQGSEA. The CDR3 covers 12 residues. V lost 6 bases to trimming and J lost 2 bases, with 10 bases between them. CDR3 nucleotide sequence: TGCAGCGTCCGCAGGGGACAAGAGACCCAGTACTTC. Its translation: CSVRRGQETQYF.

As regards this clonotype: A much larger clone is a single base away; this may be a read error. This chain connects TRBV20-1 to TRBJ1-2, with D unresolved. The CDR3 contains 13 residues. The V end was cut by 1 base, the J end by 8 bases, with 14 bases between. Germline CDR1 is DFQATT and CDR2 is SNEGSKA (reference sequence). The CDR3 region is CSARVVGPGGYTF. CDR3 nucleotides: TGCAGTGCTAGAGTAGTCGGACCGGGCGGCTACACCTTC.

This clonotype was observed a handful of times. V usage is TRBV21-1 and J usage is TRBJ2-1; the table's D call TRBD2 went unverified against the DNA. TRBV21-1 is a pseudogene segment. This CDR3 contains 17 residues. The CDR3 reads CASSKLRLAGGGNEQFF. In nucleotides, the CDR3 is TGTGCCAGCAGCAAACTGCGACTAGCGGGAGGCGGCAATGAGCAGTTCTTC.

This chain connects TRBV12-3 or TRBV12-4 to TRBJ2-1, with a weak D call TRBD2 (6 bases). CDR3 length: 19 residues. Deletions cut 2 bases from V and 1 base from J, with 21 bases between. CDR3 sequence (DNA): TGTGCCAGCAGTTTAATGGCTAGCGCCCTAAGATGGTCCTACAATGAGCAGTTCTTC. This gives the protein CASSLMASALRWSYNEQFF.

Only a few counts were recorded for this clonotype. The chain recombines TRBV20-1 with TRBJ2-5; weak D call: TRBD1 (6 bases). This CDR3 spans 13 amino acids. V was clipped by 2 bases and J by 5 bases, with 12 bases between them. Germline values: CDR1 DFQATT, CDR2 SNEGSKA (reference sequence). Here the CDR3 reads CSARHRERETQYF. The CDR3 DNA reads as TGCAGTGCTAGACACAGGGAACGCGAGACCCAGTACTTC.

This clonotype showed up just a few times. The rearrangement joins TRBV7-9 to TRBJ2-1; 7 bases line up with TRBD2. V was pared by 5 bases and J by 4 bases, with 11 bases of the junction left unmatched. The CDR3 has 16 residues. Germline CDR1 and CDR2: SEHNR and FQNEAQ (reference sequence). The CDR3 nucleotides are TGTGCCAGCAGCCTGTTGGGGCGGGAGAGATACAATGAGCAGTTCTTC. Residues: CASSLLGRERYNEQFF.

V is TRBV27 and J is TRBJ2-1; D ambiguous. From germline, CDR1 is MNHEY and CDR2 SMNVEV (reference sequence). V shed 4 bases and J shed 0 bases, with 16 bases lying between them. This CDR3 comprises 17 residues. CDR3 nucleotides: TGTGCCAGCAGTTCCATCCCGACACGTAGCTCCTACAATGAGCAGTTCTTC. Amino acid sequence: CASSSIPTRSSYNEQFF.

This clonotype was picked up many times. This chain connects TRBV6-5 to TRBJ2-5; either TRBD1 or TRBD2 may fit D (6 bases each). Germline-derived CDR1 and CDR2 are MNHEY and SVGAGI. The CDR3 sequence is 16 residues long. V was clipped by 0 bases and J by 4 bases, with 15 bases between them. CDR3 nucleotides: TGTGCCAGCAGTTACTCGATCGGAGGGGGAGGAGAGACCCAGTACTTC. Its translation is CASSYSIGGGGETQYF.

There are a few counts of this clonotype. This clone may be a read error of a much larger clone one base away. The chain's CDR3 is CASSLGVNGQFF. For the CDR3, the DNA is TGTGCCAGCAGTTTGGGGGTCAATGGGCAGTTCTTC. The rearrangement joins TRBV12-3 or TRBV12-4 to TRBJ2-1; D may be TRBD1 or TRBD2 (5 bases each). There are 12 residues in the CDR3.

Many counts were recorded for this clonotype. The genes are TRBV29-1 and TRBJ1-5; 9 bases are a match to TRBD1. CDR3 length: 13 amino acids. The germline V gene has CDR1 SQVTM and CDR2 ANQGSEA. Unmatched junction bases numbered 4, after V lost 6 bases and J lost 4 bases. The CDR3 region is CSVVQGANQPQHF. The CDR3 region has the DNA TGCAGCGTCGTACAGGGGGCAAATCAGCCCCAGCATTTT.

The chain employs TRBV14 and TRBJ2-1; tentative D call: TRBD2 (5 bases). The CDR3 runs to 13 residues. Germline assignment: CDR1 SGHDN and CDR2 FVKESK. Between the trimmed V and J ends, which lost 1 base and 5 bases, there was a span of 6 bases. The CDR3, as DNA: TGTGCCAGCAGCCAAGCCGGGAACAATGAGCAGTTCTTC. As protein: CASSQAGNNEQFF.

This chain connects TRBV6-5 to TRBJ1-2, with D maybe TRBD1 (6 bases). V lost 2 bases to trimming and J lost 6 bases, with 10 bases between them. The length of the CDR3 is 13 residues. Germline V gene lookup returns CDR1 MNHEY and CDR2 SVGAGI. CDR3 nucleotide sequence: TGTGCCAGCAGTTACGGGGCAGGGGATGGCTACACCTTC. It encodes CASSYGAGDGYTF.

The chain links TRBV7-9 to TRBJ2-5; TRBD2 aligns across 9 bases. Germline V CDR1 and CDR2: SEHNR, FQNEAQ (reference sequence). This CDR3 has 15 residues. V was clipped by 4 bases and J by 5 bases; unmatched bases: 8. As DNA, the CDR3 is TGTGCCAGCAGCTGGGTAGCGGGAGCGTATGAGACCCAGTACTTC. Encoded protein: CASSWVAGAYETQYF.